This TCR beta chain was found in a study of blood T cell repertoires in COVID-19. On the study more broadly: Some COVID-19 samples were acute and others convalescent; all came from the United States, Italy and Spain. The analysed material was cDNA or gDNA that came from T cells, B-cell-depleted T cells, or PBMCs.

Original analysis: Estimates of nucleated cell counts were drawn from the amplification of reference gene primers. TCRdb's copy holds only in-frame clones and misses some; the assay was immunoSEQ multiplex PCR. V and J calls and clone size are as listed in that table; D and trimming were resolved from the DNA. The sample lists about 100,000 clones, about 90% occurring once. CDR3 length: 15 residues. What was sequenced was peripheral blood. The rearrangement joins TRBV21-1 to TRBJ2-7; whether TRBD1, the table's D call, matches the DNA was not checked. TRBV21-1 constitutes a pseudogene. The clonotype comes from a woman younger than 45 with acute or convalescent COVID-19. The CDR3 sequence: CASSKEVRITYEQYF. CDR3 DNA sequence: TGTGCCAGCAGCAAAGAGGTCAGGATAACCTACGAGCAGTACTTC.